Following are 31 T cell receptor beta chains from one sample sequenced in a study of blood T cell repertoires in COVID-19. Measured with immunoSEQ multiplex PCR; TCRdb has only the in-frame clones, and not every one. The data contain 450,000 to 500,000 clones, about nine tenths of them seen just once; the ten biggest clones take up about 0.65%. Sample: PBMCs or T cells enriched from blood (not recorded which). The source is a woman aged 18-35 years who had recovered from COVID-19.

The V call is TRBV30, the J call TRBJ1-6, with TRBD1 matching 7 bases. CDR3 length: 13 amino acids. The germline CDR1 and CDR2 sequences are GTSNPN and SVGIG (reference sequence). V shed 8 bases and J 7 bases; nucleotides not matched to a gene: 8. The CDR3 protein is CAGRDSPNSPLHF. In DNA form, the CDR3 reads TGTGCCGGCCGGGACAGCCCGAATTCACCCCTCCACTTT.

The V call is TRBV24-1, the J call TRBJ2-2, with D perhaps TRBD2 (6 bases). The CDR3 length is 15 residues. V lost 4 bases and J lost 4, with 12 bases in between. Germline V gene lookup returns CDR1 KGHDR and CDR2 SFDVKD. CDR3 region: CATSEAGTATGELFF. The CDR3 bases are TGTGCCACCAGTGAGGCCGGGACTGCCACCGGGGAGCTGTTTTTT.

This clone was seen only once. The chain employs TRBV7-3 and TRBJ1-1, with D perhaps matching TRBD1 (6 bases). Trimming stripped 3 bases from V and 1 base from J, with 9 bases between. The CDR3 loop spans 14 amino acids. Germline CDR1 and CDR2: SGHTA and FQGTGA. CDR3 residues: CASSFTGRNTEAFF. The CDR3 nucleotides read TGTGCCAGCAGCTTCACAGGGAGGAACACTGAAGCTTTCTTT. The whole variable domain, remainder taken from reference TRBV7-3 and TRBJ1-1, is GAGVSQTPSNKVTEKGKYVELRCDPISGHTALYWYRQSLGQGPEFLIYFQGTGAADDSGLPNDRFFAVRPEGSVSTLKIQRTERGDSAVYLCASSFTGRNTEAFFGQGTRLTVV.

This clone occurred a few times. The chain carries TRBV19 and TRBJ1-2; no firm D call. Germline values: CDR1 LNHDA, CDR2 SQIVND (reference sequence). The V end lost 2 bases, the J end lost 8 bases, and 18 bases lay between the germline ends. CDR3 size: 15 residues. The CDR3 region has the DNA TGTGCCAGTAGTATAACTCTAATCGGGGAGTGGGGCTACACCTTC. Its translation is CASSITLIGEWGYTF.

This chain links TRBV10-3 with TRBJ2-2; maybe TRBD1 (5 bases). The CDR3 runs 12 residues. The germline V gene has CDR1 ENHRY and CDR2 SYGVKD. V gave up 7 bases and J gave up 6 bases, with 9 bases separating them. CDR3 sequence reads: CAIMGRAGELFF. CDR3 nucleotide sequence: TGTGCCATCATGGGGCGCGCCGGGGAGCTGTTTTTT.

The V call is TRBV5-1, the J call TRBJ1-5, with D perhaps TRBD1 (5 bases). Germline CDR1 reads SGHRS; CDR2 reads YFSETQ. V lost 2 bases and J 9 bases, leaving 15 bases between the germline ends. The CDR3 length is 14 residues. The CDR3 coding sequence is TGCGCCAGCAGCTTCGGCGGTGGGGGGGGGCCCCAGCATTTT. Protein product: CASSFGGGGGPQHF.

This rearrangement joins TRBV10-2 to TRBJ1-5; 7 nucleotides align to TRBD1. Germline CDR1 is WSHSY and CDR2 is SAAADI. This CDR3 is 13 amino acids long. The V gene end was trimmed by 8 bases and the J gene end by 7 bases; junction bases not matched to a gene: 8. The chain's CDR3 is CASVQGSGQPQHF. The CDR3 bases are TGCGCCAGCGTACAGGGGAGCGGGCAGCCCCAGCATTTT.

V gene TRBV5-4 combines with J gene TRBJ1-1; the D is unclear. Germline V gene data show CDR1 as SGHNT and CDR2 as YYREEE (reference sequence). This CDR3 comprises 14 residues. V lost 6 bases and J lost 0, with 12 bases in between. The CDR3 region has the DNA TGTGCCAGCACCGAGGGAAGCTTGAACACTGAAGCTTTCTTT. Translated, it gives CASTEGSLNTEAFF.

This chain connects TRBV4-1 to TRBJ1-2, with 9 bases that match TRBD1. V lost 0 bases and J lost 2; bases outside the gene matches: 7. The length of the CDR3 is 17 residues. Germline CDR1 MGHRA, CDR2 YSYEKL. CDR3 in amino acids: CASSQDLTGGANYGYTF. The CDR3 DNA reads TGCGCCAGCAGCCAAGACCTCACAGGGGGCGCCAACTATGGCTACACCTTC.

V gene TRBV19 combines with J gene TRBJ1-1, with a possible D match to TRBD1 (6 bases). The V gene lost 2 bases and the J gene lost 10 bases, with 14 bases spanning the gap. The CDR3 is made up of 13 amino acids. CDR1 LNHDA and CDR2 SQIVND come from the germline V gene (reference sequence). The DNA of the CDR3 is TGTGCCAGTAGTATACACAGGGACGGAGGAGCTTTCTTT. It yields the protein CASSIHRDGGAFF.

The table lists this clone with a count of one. DNA for the CDR3: TGTGCCAGCAAGGGACTAGCGGAGGGCCTGAGAGAGCAGTTCTTC. Its protein is CASKGLAEGLREQFF. The chain carries TRBV2 and TRBJ2-1; 11 bases fit TRBD2. This CDR3 contains 15 residues. CDR1 and CDR2 from the germline V gene are SNHLY and FYNNEI. V shed 7 bases and J 10 bases; nucleotides not matched to a gene: 12. The variable domain in full, completed from reference TRBV2 and TRBJ2-1, reads EPEVTQTPSHQVTQMGQEVILRCVPISNHLYFYWYRQILGQKVEFLVSFYNNEISEKSEIFDDQFSVERPDGSNFTLKIRSTKLEDSAMYFCASKGLAEGLREQFFGPGTRLTVL.

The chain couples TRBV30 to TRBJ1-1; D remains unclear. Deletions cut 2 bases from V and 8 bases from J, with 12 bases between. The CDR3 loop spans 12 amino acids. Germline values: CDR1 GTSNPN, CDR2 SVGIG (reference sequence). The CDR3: CAWSRRGPEAFF. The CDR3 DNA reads TGTGCCTGGAGTCGACGTGGGCCGGAAGCTTTCTTT. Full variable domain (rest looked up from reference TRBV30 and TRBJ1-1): SQTIHQWPATLVQPVGSPLSLECTVEGTSNPNLYWYRQAAGRGLQLLFYSVGIGQISSEVPQNLSASRPQDRQFILSSKKLLLSDSGFYLCAWSRRGPEAFFGQGTRLTVV.

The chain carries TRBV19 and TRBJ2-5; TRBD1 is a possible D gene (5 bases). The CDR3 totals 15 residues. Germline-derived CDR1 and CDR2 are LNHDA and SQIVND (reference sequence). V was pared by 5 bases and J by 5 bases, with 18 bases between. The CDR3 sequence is CASSRDSGLRETQYF. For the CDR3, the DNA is TGTGCCAGTAGTCGCGATTCAGGGTTGAGGGAGACCCAGTACTTC.

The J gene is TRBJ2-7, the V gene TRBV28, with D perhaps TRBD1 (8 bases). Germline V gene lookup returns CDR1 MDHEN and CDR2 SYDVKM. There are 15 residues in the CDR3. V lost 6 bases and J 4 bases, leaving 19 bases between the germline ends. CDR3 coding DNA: TGTGCCAGCAGCTGGGGGGGGACAGGCTATTACGAGCAGTACTTC. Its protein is CASSWGGTGYYEQYF. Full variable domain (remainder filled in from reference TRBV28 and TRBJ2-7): DVKVTQSSRYLVKRTGEKVFLECVQDMDHENMFWYRQDPGLGLRLIYFSYDVKMKEKGDIPEGYSVSREKKERFSLILESASTNQTSMYLCASSWGGTGYYEQYFGPGTRLTVT.

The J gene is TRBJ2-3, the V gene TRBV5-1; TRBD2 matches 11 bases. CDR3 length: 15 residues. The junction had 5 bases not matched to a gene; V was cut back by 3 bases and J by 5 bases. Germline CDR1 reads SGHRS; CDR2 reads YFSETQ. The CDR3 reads CASSSLAGGQDTQYF. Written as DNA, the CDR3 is TGCGCCAGCAGCTCATTAGCGGGGGGGCAAGATACGCAGTATTTT.

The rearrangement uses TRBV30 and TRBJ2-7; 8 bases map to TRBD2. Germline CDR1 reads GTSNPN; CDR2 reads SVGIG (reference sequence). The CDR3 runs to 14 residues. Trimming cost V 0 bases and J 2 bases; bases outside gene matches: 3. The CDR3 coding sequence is TGTGCCTGGAGTGTAACGGGGGGGGCCTACGAGCAGTACTTC. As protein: CAWSVTGGAYEQYF.

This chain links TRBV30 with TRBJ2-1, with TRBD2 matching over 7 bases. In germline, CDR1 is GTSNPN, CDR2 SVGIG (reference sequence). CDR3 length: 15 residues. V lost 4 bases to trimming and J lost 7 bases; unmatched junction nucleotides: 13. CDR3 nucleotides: TGTGCCTGGATTCAAGGACCGGGAGGAGAAAATGAGCAGTTCTTC. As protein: CAWIQGPGGENEQFF.

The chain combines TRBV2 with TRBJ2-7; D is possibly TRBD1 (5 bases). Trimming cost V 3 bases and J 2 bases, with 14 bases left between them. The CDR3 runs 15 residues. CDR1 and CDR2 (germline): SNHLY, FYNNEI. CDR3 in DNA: TGTGCCAGCAGTGATGGGGCAGGCAGAGCCTACGAGCAGTACTTC. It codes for CASSDGAGRAYEQYF.

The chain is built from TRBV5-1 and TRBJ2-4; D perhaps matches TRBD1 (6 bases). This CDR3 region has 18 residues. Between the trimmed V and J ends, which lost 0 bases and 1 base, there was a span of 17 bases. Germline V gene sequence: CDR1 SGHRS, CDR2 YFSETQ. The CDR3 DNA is TGCGCCAGCAGCTTGGATCCCGCAGGGGAGAGGGCCAAAAACATTCAGTACTTC. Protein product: CASSLDPAGERAKNIQYF. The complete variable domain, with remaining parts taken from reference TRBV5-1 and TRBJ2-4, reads KAGVTQTPRYLIKTRGQQVTLSCSPISGHRSVSWYQQTPGQGLQFLFEYFSETQRNKGNFPGRFSGRQFSNSRSEMNVSTLELGDSALYLCASSLDPAGERAKNIQYFGAGTRLSVL.

CDR3 sequence (DNA): TGTGCCAGCAGCTCGGGACAAAGTAATTCACCCCTCCACTTT. Amino acid sequence: CASSSGQSNSPLHF. The rearrangement joins TRBV5-6 to TRBJ1-6; D is perhaps TRBD1 (6 bases). Per germline, CDR1 SGHDT and CDR2 YYEEEE. V lost 3 bases and J lost 6, with 10 bases in between. The CDR3 has 14 amino acids.

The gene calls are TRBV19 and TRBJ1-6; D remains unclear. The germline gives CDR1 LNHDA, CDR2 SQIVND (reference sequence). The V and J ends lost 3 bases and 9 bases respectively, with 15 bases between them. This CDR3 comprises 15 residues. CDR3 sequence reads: CASSIIAERSSPLHF. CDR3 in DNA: TGTGCCAGTAGTATCATAGCGGAAAGGAGTTCACCCCTCCACTTT.

This CDR3 reads CASSSLRGGLTDTQYF. The CDR3 coding sequence is TGTGCCAGTAGTTCCCTTAGGGGGGGCCTCACAGATACGCAGTATTTT. V gene TRBV19 combines with J gene TRBJ2-3; the D gene is possibly TRBD2 (7 bases). The CDR3 is made up of 16 amino acids. Germline V gene lookup returns CDR1 LNHDA and CDR2 SQIVND (reference sequence). V lost 5 bases, J lost 2 bases, and 17 bases lay in between.

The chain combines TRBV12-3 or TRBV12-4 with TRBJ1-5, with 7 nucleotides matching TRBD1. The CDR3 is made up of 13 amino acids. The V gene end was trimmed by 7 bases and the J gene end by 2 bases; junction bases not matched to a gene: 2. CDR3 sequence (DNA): TGTGCCAGCACCACAGGGGGCAATCAGCCCCAGCATTTT. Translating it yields CASTTGGNQPQHF.

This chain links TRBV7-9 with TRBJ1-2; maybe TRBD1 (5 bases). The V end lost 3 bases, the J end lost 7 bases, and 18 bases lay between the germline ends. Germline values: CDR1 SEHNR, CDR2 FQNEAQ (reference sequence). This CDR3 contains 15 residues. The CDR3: CASSLELGTHLGYTF. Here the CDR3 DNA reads TGTGCCAGCAGCTTGGAACTCGGGACTCACCTTGGCTACACCTTC.

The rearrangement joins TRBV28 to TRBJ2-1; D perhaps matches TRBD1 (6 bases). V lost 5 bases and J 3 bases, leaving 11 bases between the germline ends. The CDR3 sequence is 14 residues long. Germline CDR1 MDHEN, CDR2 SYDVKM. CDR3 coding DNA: TGTGCCAGCAGTGGACAGCCAGTCTACAATGAGCAGTTCTTC. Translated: CASSGQPVYNEQFF.

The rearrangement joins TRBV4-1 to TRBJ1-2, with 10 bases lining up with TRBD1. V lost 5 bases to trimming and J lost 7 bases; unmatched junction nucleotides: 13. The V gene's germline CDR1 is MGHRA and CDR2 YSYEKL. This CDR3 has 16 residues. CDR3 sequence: CASSDHPRDRGFGYTF. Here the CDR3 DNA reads TGCGCCAGCAGCGACCACCCCCGGGACAGGGGTTTTGGCTACACCTTC.

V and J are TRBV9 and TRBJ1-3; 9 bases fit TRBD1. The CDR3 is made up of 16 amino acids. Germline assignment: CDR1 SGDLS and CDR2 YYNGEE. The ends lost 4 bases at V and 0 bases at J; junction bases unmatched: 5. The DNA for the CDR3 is TGTGCCAGCAGCCCAGAGGGACAGGGCTCTGGAAACACCATATATTTT. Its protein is CASSPEGQGSGNTIYF.

CDR3 sequence (DNA): TGTGCCAGCAGCTCCCAGTCGACAGGGAGAACTGAAGCTTTCTTT. It translates to CASSSQSTGRTEAFF. V is TRBV3-1 (or the pseudogene TRBV3-2) and J is TRBJ1-1, with 7 bases that match TRBD1. Unmatched junction bases numbered 11, after V lost 5 bases and J lost 5 bases. CDR1 is LGHDT and CDR2 is YNNKEL in the germline V gene (reference sequence). The CDR3 covers 15 residues.

CDR3 bases: TGTGCCAGCAGCTTGGGGGCCGGTCAGCCCCAGCATTTT. Protein sequence: CASSLGAGQPQHF. The genes are TRBV7-8 and TRBJ1-5, with D perhaps TRBD1 (6 bases). V was pared by 3 bases and J by 6 bases, with 9 bases between. The CDR3 loop spans 13 amino acids. Per germline, CDR1 SGHVS and CDR2 FQNEAQ.

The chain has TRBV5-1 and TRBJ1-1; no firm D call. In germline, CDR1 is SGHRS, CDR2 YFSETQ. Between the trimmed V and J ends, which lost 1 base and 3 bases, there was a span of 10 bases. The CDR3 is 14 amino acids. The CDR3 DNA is TGCGCCAGCAGCTTGTCGGCGGATGACACTGAAGCTTTCTTT. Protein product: CASSLSADDTEAFF. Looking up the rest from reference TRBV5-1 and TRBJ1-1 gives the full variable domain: KAGVTQTPRYLIKTRGQQVTLSCSPISGHRSVSWYQQTPGQGLQFLFEYFSETQRNKGNFPGRFSGRQFSNSRSEMNVSTLELGDSALYLCASSLSADDTEAFFGQGTRLTVV.

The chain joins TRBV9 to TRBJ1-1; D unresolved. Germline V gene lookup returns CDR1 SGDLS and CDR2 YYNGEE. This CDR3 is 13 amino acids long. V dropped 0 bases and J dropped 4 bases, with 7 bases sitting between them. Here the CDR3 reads CASSVESGTEAFF. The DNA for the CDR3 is TGTGCCAGCAGCGTAGAATCCGGCACTGAAGCTTTCTTT.